Described below is a single T cell receptor beta chain sequence and its context. Its antigen is undetermined. This record comes from a study of T cells in Graves' hyperthyroidism and ophthalmopathy. The hyperthyroidism patients had all been newly diagnosed, and their disease duration was under 2 months. Their ages ranged from 18 to 65 years. Any patient presenting with uncontrolled infection, other autoimmune disease, pregnancy or lactation was left out. This CDR3 spans 15 amino acids. Germline CDR1 reads SGHVS; CDR2 reads FQNEAQ. The V gene end was trimmed by 5 bases and the J gene end by 8 bases; junction bases not matched to a gene: 14. RNA transcripts gave rise to amplified TCR beta CDR3 regions. A first-round RT-PCR of the TCR CDR3 used the HTBI primer set. TCRdb processed the multiplex PCR reads anew with MiXCR; each CDR3 protein has one entry. This sample has tens of thousands of distinct CDR3 sequences, with 49% found just once.

Study outcomes and limitations: Ophthalmopathy stood apart from stable hyperthyroidism in a 13 V-J model.

V is TRBV7-8 and J is TRBJ1-2, with 7 nucleotides matching TRBD1. Sequencing was carried out using blood. The receptor was isolated from a woman aged 50 to 65 with Graves' hyperthyroidism that later progressed to Graves' ophthalmopathy. The CDR3: CASSPSRGGSGGYTF. CDR3 nucleotides: TGTGCCAGCAGCCCAAGCAGGGGGGGATCGGGGGGCTACACCTTC. The full variable domain, rest sourced from reference TRBV7-8 and TRBJ1-2, is GAGVSQSPRYKVAKRGQDVALRCDPISGHVSLFWYQQALGQGPEFLTYFQNEAQLDKSGLPSDRFFAERPEGSVSTLKIQRTQQEDSAVYLCASSPSRGGSGGYTFGSGTRLTVV.